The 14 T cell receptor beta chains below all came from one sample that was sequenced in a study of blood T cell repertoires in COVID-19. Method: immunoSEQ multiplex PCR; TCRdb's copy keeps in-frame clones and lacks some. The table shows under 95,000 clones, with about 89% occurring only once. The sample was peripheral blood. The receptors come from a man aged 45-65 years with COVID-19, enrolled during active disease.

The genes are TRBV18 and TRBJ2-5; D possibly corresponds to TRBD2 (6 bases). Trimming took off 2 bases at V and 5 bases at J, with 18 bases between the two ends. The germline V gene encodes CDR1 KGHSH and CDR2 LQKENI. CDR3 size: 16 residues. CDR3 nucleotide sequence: TGTGCCAGCTCACCAAACAGGCCTAGCGAGTGGGAGACCCAGTACTTC. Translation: CASSPNRPSEWETQYF. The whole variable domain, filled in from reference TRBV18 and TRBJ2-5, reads NAGVMQNPRHLVRRRGQEARLRCSPMKGHSHVYWYRQLPEEGLKFMVYLQKENIIDESGMPKERFSAEFPKEGPSILRIQQVVRGDSAAYFCASSPNRPSEWETQYFGPGTRLLVL.

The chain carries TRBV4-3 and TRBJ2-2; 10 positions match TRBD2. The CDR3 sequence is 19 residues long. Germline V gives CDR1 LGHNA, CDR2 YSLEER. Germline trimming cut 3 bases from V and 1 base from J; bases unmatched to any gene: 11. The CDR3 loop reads CASSQGGVAGGLNTGELFF. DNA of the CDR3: TGCGCCAGCAGCCAGGGGGGGGTAGCGGGAGGCCTGAACACCGGGGAGCTGTTTTTT.

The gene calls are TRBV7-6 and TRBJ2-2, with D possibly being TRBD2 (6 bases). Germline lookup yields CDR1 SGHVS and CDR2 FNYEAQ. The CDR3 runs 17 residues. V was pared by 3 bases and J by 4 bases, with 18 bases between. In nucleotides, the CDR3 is TGTGCCAGCAGCTTGTCGTTGGGGGGAGCAACCACCGGGGAGCTGTTTTTT. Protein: CASSLSLGGATTGELFF.

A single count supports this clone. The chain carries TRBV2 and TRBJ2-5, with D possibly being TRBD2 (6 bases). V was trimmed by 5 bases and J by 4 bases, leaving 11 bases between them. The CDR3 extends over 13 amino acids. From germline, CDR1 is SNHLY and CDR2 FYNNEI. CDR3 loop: CASSPGGSETQYF. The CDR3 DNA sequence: TGTGCCAGCAGTCCCGGGGGATCAGAGACCCAGTACTTC.

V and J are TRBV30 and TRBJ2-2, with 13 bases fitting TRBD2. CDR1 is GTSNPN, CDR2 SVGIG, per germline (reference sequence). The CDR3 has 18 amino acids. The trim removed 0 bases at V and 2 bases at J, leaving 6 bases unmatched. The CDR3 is CAWSVPGLAGLNTGELFF. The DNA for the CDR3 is TGTGCCTGGAGTGTACCGGGACTAGCGGGACTAAACACCGGGGAGCTGTTTTTT.

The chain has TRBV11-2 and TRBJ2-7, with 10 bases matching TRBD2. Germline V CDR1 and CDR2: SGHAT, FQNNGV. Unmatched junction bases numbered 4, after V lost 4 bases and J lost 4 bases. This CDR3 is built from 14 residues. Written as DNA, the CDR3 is TGTGCCAGCAGCTCGTCTAGCGGGAGTTACGAGCAGTACTTC. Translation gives CASSSSSGSYEQYF.

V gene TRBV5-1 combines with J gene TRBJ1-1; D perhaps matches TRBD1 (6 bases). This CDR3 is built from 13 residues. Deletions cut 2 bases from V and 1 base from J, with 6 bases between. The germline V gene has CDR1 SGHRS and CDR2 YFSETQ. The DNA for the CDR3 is TGCGCCAGCAGCTTACAGGGGAACACTGAAGCTTTCTTT. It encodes CASSLQGNTEAFF.

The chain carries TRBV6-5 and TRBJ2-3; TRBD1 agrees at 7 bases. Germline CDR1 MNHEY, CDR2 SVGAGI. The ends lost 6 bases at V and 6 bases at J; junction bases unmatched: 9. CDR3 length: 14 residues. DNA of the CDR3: TGTGCCAGCAGATACCGCGACAGGGCTGATACGCAGTATTTT. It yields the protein CASRYRDRADTQYF.

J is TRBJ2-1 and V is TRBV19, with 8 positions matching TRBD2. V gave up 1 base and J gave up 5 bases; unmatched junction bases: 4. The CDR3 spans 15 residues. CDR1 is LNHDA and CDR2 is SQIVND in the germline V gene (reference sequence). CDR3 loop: CASSIVAGGDNEQFF. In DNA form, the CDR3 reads TGTGCCAGTAGTATAGTTGCGGGAGGTGACAATGAGCAGTTCTTC.

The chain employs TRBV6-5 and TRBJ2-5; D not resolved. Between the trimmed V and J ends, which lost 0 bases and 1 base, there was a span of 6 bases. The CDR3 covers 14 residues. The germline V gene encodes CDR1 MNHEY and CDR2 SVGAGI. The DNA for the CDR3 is TGTGCCAGCAGTTACTCGTCGAGCCAAGAGACCCAGTACTTC. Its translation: CASSYSSSQETQYF.

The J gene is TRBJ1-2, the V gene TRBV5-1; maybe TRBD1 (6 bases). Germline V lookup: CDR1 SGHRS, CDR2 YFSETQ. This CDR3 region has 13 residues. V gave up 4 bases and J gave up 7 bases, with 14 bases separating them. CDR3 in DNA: TGCGCCAGCAGCCCCCGGGCAGGGGCTGGCTACACCTTC. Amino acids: CASSPRAGAGYTF.

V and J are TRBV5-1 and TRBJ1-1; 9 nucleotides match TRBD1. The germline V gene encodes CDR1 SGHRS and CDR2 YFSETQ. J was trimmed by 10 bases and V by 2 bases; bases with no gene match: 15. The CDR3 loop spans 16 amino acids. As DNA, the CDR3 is TGCGCCAGCAGCTTAGGGGGCCCACCGGGACAGGGAGCAGCTTTCTTT. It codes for CASSLGGPPGQGAAFF.

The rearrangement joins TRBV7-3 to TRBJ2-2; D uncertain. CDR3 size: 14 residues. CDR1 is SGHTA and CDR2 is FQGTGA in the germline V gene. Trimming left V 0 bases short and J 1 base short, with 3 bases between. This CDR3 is CASSLTRNTGELFF. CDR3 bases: TGTGCCAGCAGCTTAACCAGGAACACCGGGGAGCTGTTTTTT.

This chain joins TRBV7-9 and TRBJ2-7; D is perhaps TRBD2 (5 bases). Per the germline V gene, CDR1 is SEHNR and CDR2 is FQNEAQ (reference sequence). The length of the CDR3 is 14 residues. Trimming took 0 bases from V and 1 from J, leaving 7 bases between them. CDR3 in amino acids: CASSLARGSYEQYV. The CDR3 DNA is TGTGCCAGCAGCTTAGCCCGGGGTTCCTACGAGCAGTACGTC.